This TCR beta chain was recovered during a study of blood T cells in healthy people across ages. As for the study in general: In model experiments, template switching was able to capture about one barcoded beta molecule for every two T cells that were present.

This CDR3 spans 14 amino acids. Germline values: CDR1 DFQATT, CDR2 SNEGSKA (reference sequence). V shed 3 bases and J 7 bases; nucleotides not matched to a gene: 9. The second PCR ran about 6 to 12 cycles with a sample-barcoded 5' primer and J-beta primers. Each TCR beta cDNA got a 12-nucleotide random molecular identifier. MiXCR was run by TCRdb on the 5' RACE reads, yielding one entry per CDR3 protein. Here the sample spans roughly 800,000 distinct CDR3 sequences, roughly 60% being singletons. Those donating, healthy Caucasian individuals from Russia, were aged about 6 to 95. Each sample yielded at least 6.5 million isolated PBMCs.

The specimen sequenced was blood. The origin of this receptor is a man aged 25-45 years in good health. The chain joins TRBV20-1 to TRBJ2-1; 7 bases map to TRBD2. CDR3 sequence reads: CSASRAGVRNEQFF. For the CDR3, the DNA is TGCAGTGCTAGTCGGGCGGGAGTTAGAAATGAGCAGTTCTTC.